This record looks at one T cell receptor beta chain sequence and its context. Its cognate antigen is unknown. The data are from a study of T cell repertoires in cytomegalovirus infection. Across the study: HLA-C-restricted CMV epitopes, recently identified, and well-studied HLA-B-restricted ones were used by the study. Indications came from public TCR beta signatures; they pointed to CMV infection and to a matching HLA type. The study's findings and limits: Totalled public TCR beta family frequency picked out people who carried CMV plus the relevant HLA. It was HLA-C-restricted CMV-specific TCR beta clonotypes that dominated the response ex vivo.

TCRdb fed the reads into MiXCR, producing one record per CDR3 protein. In the table there are more than 65,000 distinct CDR3 sequences, around half of which are singletons. The CDR3 has 15 amino acids. V was clipped by 4 bases and J by 5 bases, with 15 bases between them. The germline CDR1 and CDR2 sequences are SEHNR and FQNEAQ (reference sequence). This rearrangement joins TRBV7-9 to TRBJ2-1, with unresolved D. The receptor was isolated from a human donor in good health (CMV status not recorded). Some clones in this sample may be carry-over from other donors' samples. The sequences come from CD8+ T cells from cultured PBMCs, collected from culture after CMV antigen stimulation. CDR3 residues: CASSSPTGGHNEQFF. The CDR3 region has the DNA TGTGCCAGCAGCTCCCCGACTGGCGGCCACAATGAGCAGTTCTTC.